This is a list of T cell receptor beta chains from one sample in a study of blood T cells in healthy people across ages. TCRdb processed the 5' RACE reads anew with MiXCR; each CDR3 protein has one entry. The sample records over a million distinct CDR3 sequences, approximately 40% being singletons. Sequencing was carried out using blood. The source is a young woman in good health. Each CDR3 is given with its conserved first and last residue. The D gene is left open where the match is weak. For some rows the clone size is stated as once, few or many, or as a class when expanded; others skip it.

clone_size: .; d_call: TRBD1; j_call: TRBJ1-6; v_call: TRBV27; cdr3_nt: TGTGCCACCAGTTTAACTCCGGGACAGGGGCCCTTTACCTCACCCCTCCACTTT; cdr3_aa: CATSLTPGQGPFTSPLHF
clone_size: .; d_call: .; j_call: TRBJ1-2; v_call: TRBV7-9; cdr3_nt: TGTTCCAGCAGCTTAGTCGGGGATGGCTACACCTTC; cdr3_aa: CSSSLVGDGYTF
clone_size: few; d_call: TRBD2; j_call: TRBJ2-7; v_call: TRBV5-1; cdr3_nt: TGCGCCAGCAGCTTGATTGCTAGCGGGGGGACCTACGAGCAGTACTTC; cdr3_aa: CASSLIASGGTYEQYF
clone_size: few; d_call: .; j_call: TRBJ2-7; v_call: TRBV20-1; cdr3_nt: TGCAGTGCTAGCCGTGGGGGCACAGGGTACGAGCAGTACTTC; cdr3_aa: CSASRGGTGYEQYF
clone_size: .; d_call: .; j_call: TRBJ2-7; v_call: TRBV18; cdr3_nt: TGTGCCAGCTCACCACCGTTCAGGGGACGGTACGAGCAGTACTTC; cdr3_aa: CASSPPFRGRYEQYF
clone_size: .; d_call: TRBD1; j_call: TRBJ2-7; v_call: TRBV27; cdr3_nt: TGTGCCAGCAGTTTATCCTGGGACAGATCCTACGAGCAGTACTTC; cdr3_aa: CASSLSWDRSYEQYF
clone_size: few; d_call: .; j_call: TRBJ2-1; v_call: TRBV4-2; cdr3_nt: TGTGCCAGCAGCCAAGATGGGATAGCAGCCCAACTATCCTACAATGAGCAGTTCTTC; cdr3_aa: CASSQDGIAAQLSYNEQFF
clone_size: .; d_call: TRBD1; j_call: TRBJ2-7; v_call: TRBV6-6; cdr3_nt: TGTGCCAGCAGCCCTGGGACAGTAGGCGAGCAGTACTTC; cdr3_aa: CASSPGTVGEQYF
clone_size: few; d_call: .; j_call: TRBJ1-2; v_call: TRBV20-1; cdr3_nt: TGCAGTGCCAGGGTTAACTATGGCTACACCTTC; cdr3_aa: CSARVNYGYTF
clone_size: .; d_call: .; j_call: TRBJ2-5; v_call: TRBV6-5; cdr3_nt: TGTGCCAGCAGGGAGGGGGGGCCAAAAGAGACCCAGTACTTC; cdr3_aa: CASREGGPKETQYF
clone_size: .; d_call: .; j_call: TRBJ2-1; v_call: TRBV5-1; cdr3_nt: TGCGCCAGCAGCTTGTCGGGGGCCTGGTACAATGAGCAGTTCTTC; cdr3_aa: CASSLSGAWYNEQFF
clone_size: .; d_call: .; j_call: TRBJ2-7; v_call: TRBV27; cdr3_nt: TGTGCCAGCAGCAGGTGGCGGAGCTCCTACGAGCAGTACTTC; cdr3_aa: CASSRWRSSYEQYF
clone_size: few; d_call: .; j_call: TRBJ2-3; v_call: TRBV12-3/TRBV12-4; cdr3_nt: TGTGCCAGCAGTTCTGGTGGGCGCGCAGATACGCAGTATTTT; cdr3_aa: CASSSGGRADTQYF
clone_size: .; d_call: .; j_call: TRBJ1-4; v_call: TRBV12-3/TRBV12-4; cdr3_nt: TGTGCCAGCAGTACCCATATACAGATGGAAAAACTGTTTTTT; cdr3_aa: CASSTHIQMEKLFF
clone_size: .; d_call: TRBD2; j_call: TRBJ2-5; v_call: TRBV7-2; cdr3_nt: TGTGCCAGCAGCTTAGAGACTAGCGGGGAGACCCAGTACTTC; cdr3_aa: CASSLETSGETQYF
clone_size: .; d_call: TRBD2; j_call: TRBJ2-7; v_call: TRBV7-2; cdr3_nt: TGTGCCAGCAGCTTAGGGGGACTAGCCATCTACGAGCAGTACTTC; cdr3_aa: CASSLGGLAIYEQYF
clone_size: .; d_call: TRBD2; j_call: TRBJ2-1; v_call: TRBV7-6; cdr3_nt: TGTGCCAGCAGCACCGGACTAGCGGGATACAATGAGCAGTTCTTC; cdr3_aa: CASSTGLAGYNEQFF
clone_size: .; d_call: .; j_call: TRBJ1-6; v_call: TRBV7-3; cdr3_nt: TGTGCCAGCAGCGACAAACCAGGGTCACCCCTCCACTTT; cdr3_aa: CASSDKPGSPLHF
clone_size: few; d_call: .; j_call: TRBJ2-5; v_call: TRBV25-1; cdr3_nt: TGTGCCAGCAGTGAATGGGGAATTGAGACGTACCAAGAGACCCAGTACTTC; cdr3_aa: CASSEWGIETYQETQYF
clone_size: .; d_call: TRBD1; j_call: TRBJ2-1; v_call: TRBV29-1; cdr3_nt: TGCAGCGTTCAAAAGGGGGTGTCGGGACAGGGATCGTCCAGCTCCTACAATGAGCAGTTCTTC; cdr3_aa: CSVQKGVSGQGSSSSYNEQFF
clone_size: .; d_call: TRBD1; j_call: TRBJ1-5; v_call: TRBV12-3/TRBV12-4; cdr3_nt: TGTGCCAGCAGGCTAGGAGGGGGCGGTCAGCCCCAGCATTTT; cdr3_aa: CASRLGGGGQPQHF
clone_size: .; d_call: TRBD2; j_call: TRBJ2-1; v_call: TRBV7-3; cdr3_nt: TGTGCCAGCAGGAAGGGCGGGGGTTCCTACAATGAGCAGTTCTTC; cdr3_aa: CASRKGGGSYNEQFF
clone_size: .; d_call: .; j_call: TRBJ2-1; v_call: TRBV25-1; cdr3_nt: TGTGCCTGCAGTGAAGGGGTTGGGGCCGGTGTCCTCAACAATGAGCAGTTCTTC; cdr3_aa: CACSEGVGAGVLNNEQFF
clone_size: .; d_call: .; j_call: TRBJ2-3; v_call: TRBV7-2; cdr3_nt: TGTGCCAGCAGTTGGGACGGAGAGGATACGCAGTATTTT; cdr3_aa: CASSWDGEDTQYF
clone_size: .; d_call: .; j_call: TRBJ1-5; v_call: TRBV27; cdr3_nt: TGTGCCAGCGCCTGGACAGCGACGGGAAGCAATCAGCCCCAGCATTTT; cdr3_aa: CASAWTATGSNQPQHF
clone_size: .; d_call: TRBD1; j_call: TRBJ2-7; v_call: TRBV28; cdr3_nt: TGTGCCAGCAGAAAACCGGGACAGGGTTCCTACGAGCAGTACTTC; cdr3_aa: CASRKPGQGSYEQYF
clone_size: .; d_call: TRBD2; j_call: TRBJ2-3; v_call: TRBV4-1; cdr3_nt: TGCGCCAGCAGCCAAGGAGGAGCGGGGATCACAGATACGCAGTATTTT; cdr3_aa: CASSQGGAGITDTQYF
clone_size: .; d_call: .; j_call: TRBJ1-1; v_call: TRBV29-1; cdr3_nt: TGCAGCGCCCCCGGGGCATACACTGAAGCTTTCTTT; cdr3_aa: CSAPGAYTEAFF
clone_size: .; d_call: .; j_call: TRBJ2-1; v_call: TRBV21-1; cdr3_nt: TGTGCCAGCAGCAAAGTAAGGAACCTAAGAAGCTATGAGCAGTTCTTC; cdr3_aa: CASSKVRNLRSYEQFF
clone_size: once; d_call: .; j_call: TRBJ1-2; v_call: TRBV27; cdr3_nt: TGTGCCAGCAGTTTAACAGGCAGAGACTGTGGCTACACCTTC; cdr3_aa: CASSLTGRDCGYTF
clone_size: .; d_call: TRBD2; j_call: TRBJ2-7; v_call: TRBV5-1; cdr3_nt: TGCGCCAGCAGCCTACTAGCGGGAGCCCCAGGCGAGCAGTACTTC; cdr3_aa: CASSLLAGAPGEQYF
clone_size: .; d_call: .; j_call: TRBJ1-1; v_call: TRBV20-1; cdr3_nt: .; cdr3_aa: CSAFGPGVANTEAFF
clone_size: few; d_call: .; j_call: TRBJ2-7; v_call: TRBV6-1; cdr3_nt: TGTGCCAGCAGTGAAATAGTCCACTACGAGCAGTACTTC; cdr3_aa: CASSEIVHYEQYF
clone_size: .; d_call: TRBD1; j_call: TRBJ1-6; v_call: TRBV3-1; cdr3_nt: TGTGCCAGCAGTCCCATGGACAGGGGTAATTCACCCCTCCACTTT; cdr3_aa: CASSPMDRGNSPLHF
clone_size: .; d_call: TRBD1; j_call: TRBJ2-1; v_call: TRBV7-9; cdr3_nt: TGTGCCAGCAGCCCAAGTGGGACAGGTACTCTCTCCTACAATGAGCAGTTCTTC; cdr3_aa: CASSPSGTGTLSYNEQFF
clone_size: many; d_call: TRBD1; j_call: TRBJ1-5; v_call: TRBV12-3/TRBV12-4; cdr3_nt: TGTGCCAGCAGTTTGACAGGGGGCAATCAGCCCCAGCATTTT; cdr3_aa: CASSLTGGNQPQHF
clone_size: few; d_call: TRBD2; j_call: TRBJ2-7; v_call: TRBV4-1; cdr3_nt: TGCGCCAGCAGCCAGGGACTAGCGGTGATCTACAATGAGCAGTACTTC; cdr3_aa: CASSQGLAVIYNEQYF
clone_size: few; d_call: .; j_call: TRBJ2-7; v_call: TRBV29-1; cdr3_nt: TGCATCCAGACGATCTACGAGCAGTACTTC; cdr3_aa: CIQTIYEQYF
clone_size: .; d_call: .; j_call: TRBJ2-5; v_call: TRBV20-1; cdr3_nt: TGCAGTGCCCAATCCAGTAACCAAGAGACCCAGTACTTC; cdr3_aa: CSAQSSNQETQYF
clone_size: .; d_call: .; j_call: TRBJ1-4; v_call: TRBV29-1; cdr3_nt: TGCCAGACGAGGTTAAGAAATGAAAAACTGTTTTTT; cdr3_aa: CQTRLRNEKLFF
clone_size: .; d_call: .; j_call: TRBJ1-1; v_call: TRBV29-1; cdr3_nt: TGCAGCGTTGGGCCGCCGACAGGGAACACTGAAGCTTTCTTT; cdr3_aa: CSVGPPTGNTEAFF
clone_size: few; d_call: TRBD2; j_call: TRBJ2-7; v_call: TRBV28; cdr3_nt: TGTGCCAGCAGGAGCGGGACGGACTCCTACGAGCAGTACTTC; cdr3_aa: CASRSGTDSYEQYF
clone_size: .; d_call: TRBD2; j_call: TRBJ2-1; v_call: TRBV12-3/TRBV12-4; cdr3_nt: TGTGCCAGCAGTTTAATCGTAGCGGGAGTGGGGAAGGAGCAGTTCTTC; cdr3_aa: CASSLIVAGVGKEQFF
clone_size: few; d_call: TRBD2; j_call: TRBJ2-7; v_call: TRBV3-1; cdr3_nt: TGTGCCAGCAGCCGACCGGGACTAGCGGTGGAAGGTCCCTACGAGCAGTACTTC; cdr3_aa: CASSRPGLAVEGPYEQYF
clone_size: .; d_call: .; j_call: TRBJ1-1; v_call: TRBV4-2; cdr3_nt: TGTGCCAGCAGCCCAGGAAGGGGGGACACTGAAGCTTTCTTT; cdr3_aa: CASSPGRGDTEAFF
clone_size: .; d_call: .; j_call: TRBJ2-7; v_call: TRBV11-2; cdr3_nt: TGTGCCATCAGCTTAGACCGGGCGGGGCGATCCTACAATGAGCAGTACTTC; cdr3_aa: CAISLDRAGRSYNEQYF
clone_size: .; d_call: .; j_call: TRBJ2-7; v_call: TRBV20-1; cdr3_nt: TGCAGTGCTAGAGGGGGTTATACAGGTACCGACGAGCAGTACTTC; cdr3_aa: CSARGGYTGTDEQYF
clone_size: .; d_call: .; j_call: TRBJ1-5; v_call: TRBV6-2/TRBV6-3; cdr3_nt: TGTGCCAGCAGCGACTACAGCGAGAATCAGCCCCAGCATTTT; cdr3_aa: CASSDYSENQPQHF
clone_size: .; d_call: .; j_call: TRBJ2-7; v_call: TRBV3-1; cdr3_nt: TGTGCCAGCAGCCAACCCCCTAGTCGAGGAGGGAAAAAGGCCTACGAGCAGTACTTC; cdr3_aa: CASSQPPSRGGKKAYEQYF
clone_size: once; d_call: .; j_call: TRBJ2-7; v_call: TRBV3-1; cdr3_nt: TGTGCCAGCAGCCCCCGTGGGGACTTACTAGTTCGAGGCTACAATGAGCAGTACTTC; cdr3_aa: CASSPRGDLLVRGYNEQYF
clone_size: few; d_call: .; j_call: TRBJ1-6; v_call: TRBV10-3; cdr3_nt: TGTGCCATCAGTGGTTCTAATTCACCCCTCCACTTT; cdr3_aa: CAISGSNSPLHF